Below, one TCR beta chain is given with its context. What it binds is not known. With 4 bases removed from V and 6 bases from J, the gap between germline ends came to 11 bases. The CDR3 spans 13 residues. In germline, CDR1 is SGHVS, CDR2 FQNEAQ. The data belong to a study of regulatory T cells in long-lasting Graves disease. Broader study findings: The study found TRBV28, TRBJ1-2 and TRBJ2-5 favored in persistent disease. New patients shared some 980 public clonotypes, and persistent patients shared more, with under 3,000.

CDR3 regions were amplified by Arm-PCR using iRepertoire HTBI primers to build TCR beta libraries. TCRdb used MiXCR to reprocess the multiplex PCR reads, holding one entry per CDR3 protein. The repertoire includes about 470,000 distinct CDR3 sequences, roughly 20% of them detected once, and about 7.8% sits in the top ten. Noted time point: persistent/refractory GD, antithyroid drugs over 5 years with positive TRAb. PBMC RNA served as the TCR library source. The EDTA tubes were filled with around 9 milliliters of drawn peripheral blood. The rearrangement uses TRBV7-8 and TRBJ2-3; TRBD2 might be the D (6 bases). The receptor was isolated from a female donor with Graves disease. Here the sequenced sample was peripheral blood mononuclear cells (PBMCs), taken when the disease was refractory, from a patient treated with antithyroid drugs. In DNA form, the CDR3 reads TGTGCCAGCAGCTCTTATGGGGGGGATACGCAGTATTTT. Translated: CASSSYGGDTQYF.